This T cell receptor beta chain is from a study of vaccination and CD4 T cells after COVID-19 (dated 2022 in TCRdb). As for the study more broadly: Convalescent patients had a positive SARS-CoV-2 result on nasal swab PCR, and of these patients, some ten had mild disease and one had severe disease. Six males and four females were included in the convalescent cohort, with two Hispanic individuals, seven Caucasians, two Asians and one multiracial person represented. Two doses of either the Pfizer-BioNTech BNT162b2 vaccine (n=8) or the Moderna mRNA-1273 vaccine (n=2) were administered to participants. Post-COVID blood samples from convalescent patients were collected a median of about 100 days after diagnosis, with a range of about 35 to 180 days. Post-vaccine blood samples were taken a median of approximately 76 days after the second vaccine dose, with a range of roughly 14 to 250 days. For stimulating the cultures, overlapping spike peptide pools were used, derived from SARS-CoV-2 as well as from the common cold coronaviruses HCoV-NL63, HCoV-OC43 and HCoV-229E. In control cultures, a CEFX viral epitope pool was used as positive control, an HIV-1 Nef peptide pool was used as negative control, or no peptide was added. In ten to eleven COVID-19 convalescent patients and a handful of infection-naive healthy vaccine recipients, the spike-specific CD4+ TCR repertoire before mRNA vaccination was compared with the repertoire after mRNA vaccination.

According to the germline V gene, CDR1 reads SGHTA and CDR2 reads FQGNSA. Trimming takes 5 bases from V and 3 bases from J, and the germline ends sit 5 bases apart. From cysteine to phenylalanine, the CDR3 is 12 amino acids long. The retained sequence is limited to the CDR3, 36 bases, with the frame set at the first base. Library creation used PCR. DNA from cultured CD4+ T cells was subjected to TCR sequencing with the Oncomine TCR Beta short-read assay at the Johns Hopkins FTIC core. Genomic DNA was extracted from the cultured CD4+ T cells with the QIAamp micro DNA kit. Oncomine TCR Beta libraries made from cultured CD4+ T cells were pooled using unique dual indexes and sequenced on an Illumina iSeq 100. The study's own analysis went as follows. Non-productive sequences were filtered out, and CDR3s that did not start with C, did not end with F or W, or were shorter than 7 amino acids were discarded. The MANAFEST web application was used to identify antigen-specific clonotypes by comparing peptide-stimulated wells against reference wells and other culture wells. To be called positive, a clone needed an FDR below 0.05, an odds ratio above 5, and a productive frequency above 0.1% in at least two of three replicate wells. Cross-reactive clonotypes were defined as significantly expanded in both SARS-CoV-2 spike wells and at least one common cold coronavirus spike condition. Similarity between CDR3 sequences was evaluated in R version 3.6.1 using Levenshtein distances (stringdist) and unrooted phylogenetic trees (ape). Using fastp trimming at Q25 and MiXCR clonotype assembly, TCRdb reanalyzed the public sequencing data and kept in-frame beta chains. A single entry per CDR3 protein holds the most common genes and DNA from its merged rows. The authors' filters were not applied to this entry. The sample includes 15,000 to 25,000 distinct CDR3 sequences, with around 41% observed a single time. In total, the top ten clones hold roughly 13% of the sample.

Paper-wide results and their limitations: In convalescent patients, a median about 84% of post-vaccine SARS-CoV-2-reactive clones were detected only after vaccination, and vaccine-specific priming was suggested by this finding. Relatively few convalescent patients were included in the study, and early timepoints after natural infection were not analyzed. Nearly all vaccine-specific clones in convalescent patients (304 of 307) were mono-reactive for SARS-CoV-2 spike rather than cross-reactive with common cold coronaviruses. The median count of SARS-CoV-2-reactive clonotypes went up from 20 to 25 after infection to around 38 after vaccination, although the change was not significant.

The treatment or condition tag for this specimen amounts to: roughly ten-day PBMC culture with coronavirus spike peptide pools or control peptides (ViraFEST assay). The study used the ViraFEST assay, which expanded antigen-specific T cells with peptide pools and then identified expanded clonotypes by TCR sequencing. The convalescent patients' positive SARS-CoV-2 PCR tests were from March to December 2020, which was before the Alpha, Beta and Delta variants emerged in the United States. About 2 million PBMCs per well were cultured in IMDM with 5% human AB serum and 8.5 to 10 IU/ml IL-2, plus 10 ug/ml peptide pools. Half of the culture medium was replaced with fresh IL-2-containing medium on days 3 and 7. CD4+ T cells were isolated after roughly 10 days of culture through negative selection using the EasySep CD4+ T cell isolation kit. Ficoll-Paque Plus gradient centrifugation was used to isolate PBMCs from whole blood, and the isolated PBMCs were then either used fresh or cryopreserved at -140C. Triplicate wells were generally used for each culture condition.

This clonotype was observed a few times. No cognate antigen has been identified for it. Per-base qualities were not stored, and no clone one base away is much larger. This sequence originates from a human donor with COVID-19. Sequencing was done on a sample of cultured CD4+ T cells from blood. This sequence uses TRBV7-2 and TRBJ1-5; the D gene is not confidently resolved. CDR3 reads: CASSLYNQPQHF. The DNA is as follows: TGTGCCAGCAGCCTGTACAATCAGCCCCAGCATTTT.